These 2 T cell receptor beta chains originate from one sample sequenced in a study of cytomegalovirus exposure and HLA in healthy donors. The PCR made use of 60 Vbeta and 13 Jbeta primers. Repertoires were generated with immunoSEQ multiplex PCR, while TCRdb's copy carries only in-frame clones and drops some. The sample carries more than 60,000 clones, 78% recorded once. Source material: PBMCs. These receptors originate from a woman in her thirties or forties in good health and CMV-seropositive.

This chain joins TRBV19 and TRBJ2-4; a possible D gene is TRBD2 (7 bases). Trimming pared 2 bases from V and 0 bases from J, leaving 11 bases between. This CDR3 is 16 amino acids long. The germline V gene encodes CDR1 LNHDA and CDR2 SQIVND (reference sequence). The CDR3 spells CASSIRGGVAKNIQYF. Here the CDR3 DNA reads TGTGCCAGTAGTATAAGGGGGGGGGTAGCCAAAAACATTCAGTACTTC.

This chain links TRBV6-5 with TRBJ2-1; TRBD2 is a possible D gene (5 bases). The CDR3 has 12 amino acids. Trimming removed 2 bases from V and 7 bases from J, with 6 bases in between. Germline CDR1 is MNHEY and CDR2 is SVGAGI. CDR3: CASSYGGNEQFF. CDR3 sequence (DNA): TGTGCCAGCAGTTACGGAGGAAATGAGCAGTTCTTC.